Described below is a single TCR beta chain sequence and its context. Its antigen remains unknown. J gave up 4 bases and V 7 bases, and 5 bases lay outside the gene matches. This CDR3 contains 14 residues. The data were obtained in a study of T cell repertoires in cytomegalovirus infection. TCRdb redid the calling of the reads with MiXCR, one entry per CDR3 protein. The data contain about 150,000 distinct CDR3 sequences, 23% of them singletons. Broader study findings: Clonotypes of TCR beta that were HLA-C-restricted and CMV-specific dominated the ex vivo response.

The gene calls are TRBV12-3 or TRBV12-4 and TRBJ2-2; TRBD1 matches at 8 bases. The source is a human donor in good health (CMV status not recorded). Some clones in this sample may be carry-over from other donors' samples. The sample consisted of PBMCs. The CDR3, as DNA: TGTGCCAGCATTCCACAGGGGGTCACCGGGGAGCTGTTTTTT. Translated, it gives CASIPQGVTGELFF.